The 29 T cell receptor beta chains given below trace back to one sample, sequenced in a study of regulatory T cells in long-lasting Graves disease. Libraries of TCR beta came from iRepertoire HTBI primers plus Arm-PCR of CDR3 regions. Each CDR3 protein is one row after TCRdb ran MiXCR on the multiplex PCR reads. The data contain approximately 490,000 distinct CDR3 sequences, about a sixth of them seen just once; the ten biggest clones take up 9.5% to 15%. The time point here: newly diagnosed GD, antithyroid drugs for less than 3 months. The TCR library was made from RNA extracted from PBMCs. This same sample was also taken into another study, of T cells in Graves' hyperthyroidism and ophthalmopathy.

The sample in question was peripheral blood mononuclear cells (PBMCs), obtained at new diagnosis, from a patient treated with antithyroid drugs. The receptors stem from a man aged 35-49 years with Graves disease.

The CDR3 spells CASSQRGLAGIRSAQYF. CDR3 nucleotide sequence: TGTGCCAGCAGCCAACGGGGACTAGCGGGAATCAGGAGCGCGCAGTATTTT. This chain joins TRBV3-1 and TRBJ2-3; 13 bases are a match to TRBD2. Germline V CDR1 and CDR2: LGHDT, YNNKEL (reference sequence). The ends lost 2 bases at V and 10 bases at J; junction bases unmatched: 12. This CDR3 is 17 amino acids long.

This clonotype has a count of ten or more. The chain has TRBV12-3 or TRBV12-4 and TRBJ2-1; 8 nucleotides match TRBD2. CDR3 length: 15 amino acids. V lost 7 bases and J lost 5; bases outside the gene matches: 10. The CDR3 loop reads CASTVGRLANNEQFF. As DNA, the CDR3 is TGTGCCAGCACCGTGGGCCGACTAGCGAACAATGAGCAGTTCTTC.

The sample holds many counts of this clonotype. The V and J genes are TRBV9 and TRBJ2-3; D may be TRBD1 (5 bases). Trimming pared 1 base from V and 0 bases from J, leaving 12 bases between. The CDR3 covers 16 residues. Looked up from germline, CDR1 is SGDLS and CDR2 is YYNGEE. The CDR3 DNA reads as TGTGCCAGCAGCGTACAGGGTTCTACTAGCACAGATACGCAGTATTTT. Its protein product is CASSVQGSTSTDTQYF.

This clonotype was seen at least ten times. The chain couples TRBV5-1 to TRBJ2-7; TRBD2 matches at 14 bases. Germline-derived CDR1 and CDR2 are SGHRS and YFSETQ. This CDR3 spans 15 amino acids. V was clipped by 4 bases and J by 7 bases; unmatched bases: 7. The CDR3 coding sequence is TGCGCCAGCAGCCCTACGGGACTAGCGGGAGTTGAGCAGTACTTC. Protein: CASSPTGLAGVEQYF.

As concerns this clonotype: A read error may explain this, as a much larger clone is one base away. The genes are TRBV7-2 and TRBJ1-2, with 9 nucleotides matching TRBD1. The CDR3 spans 17 residues. The germline gives CDR1 SGHTA, CDR2 FQGNSA. After removal of 5 bases from V and 7 bases from J, the junction contained 17 bases not matched to a gene. CDR3: CASSNFGTGTQTGGYTF. For the CDR3, the DNA is TGTGCCAGCAGCAACTTCGGGACAGGGACCCAAACGGGTGGCTACACCTTC.

The chain joins TRBV7-9 to TRBJ1-5, with TRBD1 identical over 8 bases. The CDR3 covers 15 residues. V shed 4 bases, J shed 4 bases, and the junction held 6 bases outside the gene matches. Germline V lookup: CDR1 SEHNR, CDR2 FQNEAQ (reference sequence). The CDR3 spells CASSSTGARNQPQHF. In nucleotides, the CDR3 is TGTGCCAGCAGCTCGACAGGGGCCCGAAATCAGCCCCAGCATTTT.

Many counts were recorded for this clonotype. The genes are TRBV28 and TRBJ1-1; the D is unclear. V was pared by 6 bases and J by 5 bases, with 13 bases between. CDR1 is MDHEN and CDR2 is SYDVKM in the germline V gene. CDR3 length equals 13 residues. The CDR3 nucleotides are TGTGCCAGCAGGGTAATCGGAGGAACTGAAGCTTTCTTT. This translates into CASRVIGGTEAFF.

The chain uses TRBV27 and TRBJ2-7, with D possibly matching TRBD2 (6 bases). The V end lost 5 bases, the J end lost 4 bases, and 18 bases lay between the germline ends. The germline V gene has CDR1 MNHEY and CDR2 SMNVEV (reference sequence). The CDR3 is made up of 15 amino acids. The CDR3 loop reads CASSPIREFFYEQYF. The DNA of the CDR3 is TGTGCCAGCAGTCCAATACGGGAGTTCTTTTACGAGCAGTACTTC.

In this sample, this clonotype turned up many times. This chain uses TRBV5-1 with TRBJ1-1; D unresolved. The CDR3 has 14 amino acids. V was shortened by 1 base and J by 3 bases, with 10 bases between the two germline ends. Germline V gene sequence: CDR1 SGHRS, CDR2 YFSETQ. CDR3 region: CASSLSGSYTEAFF. CDR3 nucleotides: TGCGCCAGCAGCTTGTCCGGGTCCTACACTGAAGCTTTCTTT.

CDR3 sequence (DNA): TGTGCCAGCAGCGTAGATTCTAGCGGGAGTTACAATGAGCAGTTCTTC. Its translation is CASSVDSSGSYNEQFF. V gene TRBV9 combines with J gene TRBJ2-1; TRBD2 aligns across 10 bases. The CDR3 is 16 residues long. Germline V lookup: CDR1 SGDLS, CDR2 YYNGEE. V was clipped by 0 bases and J by 4 bases; unmatched bases: 4.

This clonotype was picked up many times. The gene calls are TRBV28 and TRBJ2-1, with 9 bases lining up with TRBD1. CDR3 length equals 15 residues. Germline lookup yields CDR1 MDHEN and CDR2 SYDVKM. J gave up 4 bases and V 5 bases, and 6 bases lay outside the gene matches. The CDR3 nucleotides are TGTGCCAGCAGTAACACCGGGACAGGGTACAATGAGCAGTTCTTC. It is translated as CASSNTGTGYNEQFF.

In this sample, this clonotype turned up many times. This chain uses TRBV3-1 with TRBJ2-5, with no clear D. The CDR3 covers 13 residues. CDR1 is LGHDT, CDR2 YNNKEL, per germline (reference sequence). V was trimmed by 2 bases and J by 3 bases, leaving 7 bases between them. In DNA form, the CDR3 reads TGTGCCAGCAGCCAATTAAGAAAAGAGACCCAGTACTTC. This gives the protein CASSQLRKETQYF.

This clonotype was found many times. The chain is built from TRBV7-6 and TRBJ2-1; 7 bases are a match to TRBD1. This CDR3 has 16 residues. J gave up 14 bases and V 1 base, and 17 bases lay outside the gene matches. Germline loops: CDR1 SGHVS, CDR2 FNYEAQ. The DNA for the CDR3 is TGTGCCAGCAGCTTAGTAAGGGGTGCGGCCAGGGGGTTAGAGTTCTTC. Its protein is CASSLVRGAARGLEFF.

As for this clonotype: This could be a read error, since a much larger clone is one nucleotide away. This sequence joins TRBV12-3 or TRBV12-4 and TRBJ1-2; D is uncertain. The CDR3 contains 13 residues. Trimming left V 1 base short and J 6 bases short, with 9 bases between. The chain's CDR3 is CASSLVMGNGYTF. The CDR3 DNA is TGTGCCAGCAGTTTAGTCATGGGAAATGGCTACACCTTC.

Points on this clonotype: A far larger clone is only one base removed, so a read error is likely. V is TRBV11-2 and J is TRBJ2-1, with TRBD1 identical over 10 bases. CDR3 length equals 15 residues. In germline, CDR1 is SGHAT, CDR2 FQNNGV. The CDR3 loop is CSSSLRQGARNEQFF. Here the CDR3 DNA reads TGTTCCAGCAGCTTAAGACAGGGGGCGCGGAATGAGCAGTTCTTC.

This clonotype was detected ten times or more. This chain links TRBV20-1 with TRBJ2-1; D gene unclear. There are 14 residues in the CDR3. V was cut by 3 bases and J by 0 bases, with 9 bases left in between. Looked up from germline, CDR1 is DFQATT and CDR2 is SNEGSKA (reference sequence). The CDR3 DNA follows: TGCAGTGCTAGTATAGAGAGCTCCTACAATGAGCAGTTCTTC. As protein: CSASIESSYNEQFF.

The rearrangement joins TRBV6-2 or TRBV6-3 to TRBJ1-2, with no clear D. This CDR3 is built from 12 residues. Germline V CDR1 and CDR2: MNHEY, SVGEGT. Trimming took off 3 bases at V and 7 bases at J, with 9 bases between the two ends. In nucleotides, the CDR3 is TGTGCCAGCAGTTATTACCAAGGTGGCTACACCTTC. Its translation: CASSYYQGGYTF.

This clonotype was detected only a few times. The V and J genes are TRBV6-2 or TRBV6-3 and TRBJ1-2, with D possibly matching TRBD1 (5 bases). The CDR3 has 12 amino acids. The germline gives CDR1 MNHEY, CDR2 SVGEGT. Trimming shortened V by 7 bases and J by 8 bases, and 14 bases separated the two germline ends. CDR3: CASTDNLYGYTF. DNA of the CDR3: TGTGCCAGCACGGACAATTTGTACGGCTACACCTTC.

This CDR3 reads CSARDGSPVSRQDEQYF. DNA of the CDR3: TGCAGTGCTAGAGATGGTTCACCCGTTTCGCGACAGGACGAGCAGTACTTC. The rearrangement uses TRBV20-1 and TRBJ2-7; tentatively, D is TRBD1 (6 bases). The germline gives CDR1 DFQATT, CDR2 SNEGSKA (reference sequence). Trimming cost V 0 bases and J 5 bases, with 23 bases left between them. CDR3 length: 17 residues.

This clonotype was seen many times. The gene calls are TRBV18 and TRBJ2-1; 8 nucleotides align to TRBD2. The CDR3 sequence is 13 residues long. CDR1 is KGHSH, CDR2 LQKENI, per germline. V lost 8 bases and J lost 8; bases outside the gene matches: 8. CDR3 amino acids: CASRSGNIDEQFF. The CDR3 DNA reads TGTGCCAGCCGTAGCGGGAATATCGATGAGCAGTTCTTC.

This clonotype was picked up many times. The genes are TRBV12-3 or TRBV12-4 and TRBJ2-1, with D unresolved. This CDR3 is 15 amino acids long. Trimming took 6 bases from V and 0 from J, leaving 12 bases between them. The CDR3 DNA is TGTGCCAGCAGCTGGACGCGGAGCTCCTACAATGAGCAGTTCTTC. Its protein is CASSWTRSSYNEQFF.

This clonotype has at least ten counts. This chain uses TRBV20-1 with TRBJ2-4; TRBD2 matches 11 bases. Trimming removed 3 bases from V and 9 bases from J; junction bases left unmatched: 7. Germline V lookup: CDR1 DFQATT, CDR2 SNEGSKA (reference sequence). The CDR3 length is 14 residues. In DNA, the CDR3 is TGCAGTGCTAGTCAACTAGCGGGAGCCGGCATTCAGTACTTC. The encoded protein is CSASQLAGAGIQYF.

The table lists this clonotype with many counts. The V and J genes are TRBV2 and TRBJ1-2; the match to TRBD1 covers 7 bases. Germline CDR1 and CDR2: SNHLY and FYNNEI. Unmatched junction bases numbered 4, after V lost 3 bases and J lost 3 bases. The CDR3 is 14 residues long. In DNA form, the CDR3 reads TGTGCCAGCAGTGACAGGGGGGAGTACTATGGCTACACCTTC. The encoded protein is CASSDRGEYYGYTF.

The genes are TRBV27 and TRBJ2-6; D is unclear. Germline CDR1 and CDR2: MNHEY and SMNVEV (reference sequence). There are 17 residues in the CDR3. Trimming took 2 bases from V and 0 from J, leaving 11 bases between them. CDR3: CASSLIGGNSGANVLTF. The CDR3 DNA reads as TGTGCCAGCAGTTTAATTGGTGGGAACTCTGGGGCCAACGTCCTGACTTTC.

This clonotype was seen more than once but under ten times. The chain links TRBV18 to TRBJ2-5; D is ambiguous. Germline V gene data show CDR1 as KGHSH and CDR2 as LQKENI. The CDR3 runs 14 residues. V was cut by 6 bases and J by 2 bases, with 13 bases left in between. This CDR3 reads CASSANTAQETQYF. Written as DNA, the CDR3 is TGTGCCAGCTCGGCCAACACGGCACAAGAGACCCAGTACTTC.

This clonotype was seen many times. The rearrangement links TRBV20-1 to TRBJ2-3, with a tentative D call TRBD2 (5 bases). The J call may be in error: the DNA end matches TRBJ2-5 better. The germline CDR1 and CDR2 sequences are DFQATT and SNEGSKA (reference sequence). The CDR3 covers 10 residues. CDR3 loop: CSASRGTQYF. The DNA for the CDR3 is TGCAGTGCCTCCCGGGGGACCCAGTACTTC.

This clonotype was counted many times. The gene calls are TRBV30 and TRBJ2-3; 10 bases line up with TRBD2. The CDR3 runs to 16 residues. J gave up 3 bases and V 0 bases, and 6 bases lay outside the gene matches. CDR1 and CDR2 (germline): GTSNPN, SVGIG (reference sequence). The CDR3 sequence: CAWSVSQAGGTDTQYF. In DNA, the CDR3 is TGTGCCTGGAGTGTAAGCCAAGCGGGAGGGACAGATACGCAGTATTTT.

This clonotype was seen a few times. The chain links TRBV29-1 to TRBJ1-1, with TRBD1 matching 9 bases. Germline assignment: CDR1 SQVTM and CDR2 ANQGSEA. The CDR3 runs to 13 residues. V lost 7 bases and J lost 5; bases outside the gene matches: 8. The CDR3 region has the DNA TGCAGCGCATCGACAGGGGGATATACTGAAGCTTTCTTT. It is translated as CSASTGGYTEAFF.

This clonotype has only a few counts. The chain recombines TRBV10-3 with TRBJ2-3; possible D gene TRBD2, 6 bases. CDR3 length equals 15 residues. Between the trimmed V and J ends, which lost 2 bases and 4 bases, there was a span of 13 bases. CDR1 and CDR2 (germline): ENHRY, SYGVKD. CDR3 protein: CAISETEGRPDTQYF. The CDR3, as DNA: TGTGCCATCAGTGAGACGGAGGGGCGGCCAGATACGCAGTATTTT.